The entry below describes one T cell receptor beta chain. Its antigen remains unknown. The entry originates in a study of blood T cells in healthy people across ages. The CDR3 totals 15 residues. Germline values: CDR1 SGHVS, CDR2 FQNEAQ. Study-wide results and caveats: The long-lived group displayed more naive CD4+ cells, plus higher diversity, than the aged donors did.

Then a second PCR, running roughly 7 to 12 cycles, was carried out with a sample-barcoded 5' primer and a J-beta primer mix. Each CDR3 protein is one row after TCRdb ran MiXCR on the 5' RACE reads. The sample has 750,000 to 850,000 distinct CDR3 sequences; 25% are singletons. These data also formed part of another study, on T cells of mothers and their children. That investigation notes: Second-PCR amplification with M1S added sample barcodes and 2-4 random nucleotides. An overlap that was slightly higher, though non-significant, was seen in related mother-child pairs versus unrelated pairs.

The chain joins TRBV7-8 to TRBJ2-5; TRBD2 matches at 9 bases. TRBJ2-1 matches the DNA end more closely, so the J call is doubtful. The TCR sequence derives from a boy between 10 and 17 years old in good health. Sequenced material: blood. This CDR3 is CASSSRTSEYNEQFF. CDR3 DNA: TGTGCCAGCAGTTCTCGGACTAGCGAGTACAATGAGCAGTTCTTC.